The clone carrying this T cell receptor beta chain appeared a few times. The sample is drawn from a study of T cells after yellow fever vaccination. TCRdb ran MiXCR on the 5' RACE reads and lists one entry per CDR3 protein. The profile covers about 170,000 distinct CDR3 sequences, with 5.5% to 7.5% appearing a single time and roughly 3% taken by the ten largest. CDR3 length: 17 residues. Germline CDR1 and CDR2: SGHRS and YFSETQ. The J segment lost 1 base and the V segment lost 2 bases, leaving 4 bases of the junction unmatched. The rearrangement uses TRBV5-1 and TRBJ2-6, with 9 bases that match TRBD1. Sequences were derived from CD4+ T cells sorted from PBMCs, sampled on the day of the first yellow fever vaccination. The TCR sequence derives from a man between 18 and 29 years old who received the YFV17D yellow fever vaccine. The CDR3 bases are TGCGCCAGCAGCTTACAGGGGGCCGCTTCTGGGGCCAACGTCCTGACTTTC. Translated: CASSLQGAASGANVLTF.